Below are 32 T cell receptor beta chains sequenced from a single sample in a study of OX40 agonist ivuxolimab in advanced cancers. The library was made by the immunoSEQ multiplex PCR assay. TCRdb carries this immuneACCESS record with in-frame sequences only. Its versions omit some clonotypes, under half of them owing to an unresolved V gene in the studies checked, with the rest unexplained. The sample contains 130,000 or so clones, over 85% of them found a single time. The biggest ten clones account for approximately 0.15% of the sample. The source material was CD4+ or CD8+ T cells sorted from blood, sampled in a trial of the OX40 agonist ivuxolimab. The origin of the receptors is an adult with an advanced solid tumor such as melanoma, head and neck, liver or kidney cancer.

Remarks on this clone: The junction and the germline gene differ at one end; a read error may be behind it. The chain employs TRBV28 and TRBJ1-1; D perhaps matches TRBD1 (5 bases). The CDR3 loop spans 14 amino acids. Germline V gives CDR1 MDHEN, CDR2 SYDVKM. The chain's CDR3 is CASSLLGEGTGAFF. For the CDR3, the DNA is TGTGCCAGCAGTTTACTTGGCGAGGGGACTGGAGCTTTCTTT.

Written as DNA, the CDR3 is TGTGCCAGCAGCTCCGATTCGGGAGGGAACACTGAAGCTTTCTTT. Translation: CASSSDSGGNTEAFF. The chain recombines TRBV11-3 with TRBJ1-1; unclear D gene. The length of the CDR3 is 15 residues. Germline values: CDR1 SGHNT, CDR2 YENEEA. The germline V and J ends were trimmed by 4 bases and 1 base, with 13 bases remaining between them.

The CDR3 DNA is TGTGCCAGCTCCCGGGGGGACACTGAAGCTTTCTTT. Protein: CASSRGDTEAFF. The V gene is TRBV18, the J gene TRBJ1-1; tentative D call: TRBD1 (5 bases). There are 12 residues in the CDR3. V lost 6 bases and J 3 bases, leaving 8 bases between the germline ends. CDR1 and CDR2 (germline): KGHSH, LQKENI.

This chain links TRBV5-6 with TRBJ1-3, with D unclear. This CDR3 contains 14 residues. Germline lookup yields CDR1 SGHDT and CDR2 YYEEEE. The V gene lost 2 bases and the J gene lost 0 bases, with 6 bases spanning the gap. This CDR3 is CASSLSYSGNTIYF. The CDR3 DNA follows: TGTGCCAGCAGCTTATCGTACTCTGGAAACACCATATATTTT.

The rearrangement uses TRBV7-9 and TRBJ2-5, with D maybe TRBD2 (6 bases). Germline CDR1 and CDR2: SEHNR and FQNEAQ (reference sequence). V lost 3 bases and J lost 0, with 11 bases in between. This CDR3 spans 15 amino acids. The CDR3 region is CASSFRDWYQETQYF. DNA for the CDR3: TGTGCCAGCAGCTTCAGGGACTGGTACCAAGAGACCCAGTACTTC. Together with reference TRBV7-9 and TRBJ2-5, the CDR3 gives the full variable domain: DTGVSQNPRHKITKRGQNVTFRCDPISEHNRLYWYRQTLGQGPEFLTYFQNEAQLEKSRLLSDRFSAERPKGSFSTLEIQRTEQGDSAMYLCASSFRDWYQETQYFGPGTRLLVL.

The chain combines TRBV19 with TRBJ2-3, with 8 bases lining up with TRBD2. The CDR3 loop spans 16 amino acids. Germline assignment: CDR1 LNHDA and CDR2 SQIVND (reference sequence). V was pared by 5 bases and J by 0 bases, with 7 bases of the junction left unmatched. The CDR3 spells CASSGTSGISTDTQYF. The CDR3 DNA follows: TGTGCCAGTAGTGGAACTAGCGGAATAAGCACAGATACGCAGTATTTT. Complete variable domain (other parts from reference TRBV19 and TRBJ2-3): DGGITQSPKYLFRKEGQNVTLSCEQNLNHDAMYWYRQDPGQGLRLIYYSQIVNDFQKGDIAEGYSVSREKKESFPLTVTSAQKNPTAFYLCASSGTSGISTDTQYFGPGTRLTVL.

In DNA form, the CDR3 reads TGTGCCAGCTCACCAAGGGAGGCGAACACCGGGGAGCTGTTTTTT. Amino acids: CASSPREANTGELFF. The rearrangement joins TRBV18 to TRBJ2-2, with a weak D call TRBD2 (6 bases). V was pared by 2 bases and J by 0 bases, with 7 bases between. Looked up from germline, CDR1 is KGHSH and CDR2 is LQKENI. The CDR3 covers 15 residues.

The genes are TRBV29-1 and TRBJ1-5; D possibly corresponds to TRBD1 (5 bases). Trimming shortened V by 6 bases and J by 4 bases, and 16 bases separated the two germline ends. The V gene's germline CDR1 is SQVTM and CDR2 ANQGSEA. This CDR3 contains 14 residues. The CDR3 sequence is CSVAGTDLNQPQHF. CDR3 DNA: TGCAGCGTCGCCGGGACGGACCTTAATCAGCCCCAGCATTTT.

The chain links TRBV7-3 to TRBJ2-1; 9 nucleotides align to TRBD1. The germline CDR1 and CDR2 sequences are SGHTA and FQGTGA. V lost 6 bases and J lost 0; bases outside the gene matches: 3. The CDR3 extends over 15 amino acids. The CDR3: CASSLDRGSYNEQFF. In DNA, the CDR3 is TGTGCCAGCAGTTTGGACAGGGGCTCCTACAATGAGCAGTTCTTC.

J is TRBJ1-1 and V is TRBV27; D might be TRBD1 (6 bases). Looked up from germline, CDR1 is MNHEY and CDR2 is SMNVEV (reference sequence). The ends were cut back, 7 bases at V and 1 base at J, with 22 bases in the middle. This CDR3 contains 17 residues. The CDR3 loop reads CASTSSGRGLRNTEAFF. CDR3 in DNA: TGTGCCAGCACCTCGAGCGGCAGGGGCCTACGGAACACTGAAGCTTTCTTT.

This chain joins TRBV9 and TRBJ2-7; 7 bases fit TRBD2. The V segment lost 1 base and the J segment 7 bases; nucleotides outside the gene matches: 14. The CDR3 spans 16 residues. Germline V CDR1 and CDR2: SGDLS, YYNGEE. The CDR3 here is CASSVIDVRGEREQYF. CDR3 bases: TGTGCCAGCAGCGTAATCGACGTCCGGGGGGAACGAGAGCAGTACTTC.

The rearrangement uses TRBV10-2 and TRBJ1-5; D unclear. The CDR3 extends over 13 amino acids. CDR1 is WSHSY and CDR2 is SAAADI in the germline V gene. Between the trimmed V and J ends, which lost 3 bases and 6 bases, there was a span of 9 bases. The chain's CDR3 is CASSDWEPQPQHF. The CDR3 DNA follows: TGCGCCAGCAGTGATTGGGAACCTCAGCCCCAGCATTTT.

Turning to this clone: At one end the junction does not follow the germline gene, possibly because of a read error. The J gene is TRBJ2-3, the V gene TRBV5-4, with a possible D match to TRBD1 (6 bases). In germline, CDR1 is SGHNT, CDR2 YYREEE (reference sequence). The CDR3 extends over 11 amino acids. The CDR3, as DNA: TGTGCCAGCAGCTCACACGGACAGAGGGAGTTT. This sequence encodes CASSSHGQREF. The full variable domain, completed using reference TRBV5-4 and TRBJ2-3, is ETGVTQSPTHLIKTRGQQVTLRCSSQSGHNTVSWYQQALGQGPQFIFQYYREEENGRGNFPPRFSGLQFPNYSSELNVNALELDDSALYLCASSSHGQREFGPGTRLTVL.

V is TRBV28 and J is TRBJ2-2; D remains unclear. This CDR3 contains 15 residues. Trimming removed 8 bases at V and 6 bases at J, with 19 bases between. Germline CDR1 MDHEN, CDR2 SYDVKM. CDR3 coding DNA: TGTGCCAGCCTTTCGGCCCCACCTGTCCCCGGGGAGCTGTTTTTT. It specifies CASLSAPPVPGELFF.

This clone has only one observation. The chain recombines TRBV5-1 with TRBJ2-1, with 15 bases that match TRBD2. With 4 bases clipped from V and 3 bases from J, the junction kept 5 bases outside the gene matches. The CDR3 covers 17 residues. Germline V CDR1 and CDR2: SGHRS, YFSETQ. CDR3 sequence (DNA): TGCGCCAGCAGCCTGGGACTAGCGGGGGGTTACTACAATGAGCAGTTCTTC. Amino acid sequence: CASSLGLAGGYYNEQFF. Variable domain in full (rest from reference TRBV5-1 and TRBJ2-1): KAGVTQTPRYLIKTRGQQVTLSCSPISGHRSVSWYQQTPGQGLQFLFEYFSETQRNKGNFPGRFSGRQFSNSRSEMNVSTLELGDSALYLCASSLGLAGGYYNEQFFGPGTRLTVL.

The genes are TRBV14 and TRBJ2-7; 7 bases fit TRBD2. CDR3 length: 13 residues. CDR1 SGHDN and CDR2 FVKESK come from the germline V gene. Unmatched junction bases numbered 5, after V lost 5 bases and J lost 4 bases. The CDR3 DNA reads as TGTGCCAGCAGCTACATGGGGGGGTACGAGCAGTACTTC. Its protein is CASSYMGGYEQYF.

V gene TRBV19 combines with J gene TRBJ2-7; 8 nucleotides align to TRBD1. The junction had 7 bases not matched to a gene; V was cut back by 3 bases and J by 3 bases. The CDR3 is 15 amino acids. CDR1 is LNHDA, CDR2 SQIVND, per germline (reference sequence). The CDR3, as DNA: TGTGCCAGTAGTATGGCGACAGGGGTCCTCTACGAGCAGTACTTC. It codes for CASSMATGVLYEQYF.

This chain links TRBV27 with TRBJ1-6, with D uncertain. V lost 3 bases and J 3 bases, leaving 9 bases between the germline ends. The CDR3 covers 15 residues. Germline CDR1 MNHEY, CDR2 SMNVEV (reference sequence). The CDR3 here is CASSFTASYNSPLHF. The DNA for the CDR3 is TGTGCCAGCAGTTTCACAGCGAGCTATAATTCACCCCTCCACTTT.

V is TRBV5-1 and J is TRBJ2-1; D is possibly TRBD2 (5 bases). This CDR3 spans 14 amino acids. The V end was cut by 4 bases, the J end by 8 bases, with 16 bases between. The germline V gene has CDR1 SGHRS and CDR2 YFSETQ. The CDR3 sequence: CASSPTSTSYEQFF. The DNA of the CDR3 is TGCGCCAGCAGCCCGACCTCAACTAGTTATGAGCAGTTCTTC.

The chain couples TRBV2 to TRBJ1-2; D might be TRBD1 (5 bases). CDR1 and CDR2 from the germline V gene are SNHLY and FYNNEI. This CDR3 is built from 14 residues. Trimming cost V 8 bases and J 6 bases, with 19 bases left between them. CDR3 residues: CASQVSRAEDGYTF. The CDR3 DNA reads TGTGCCAGCCAGGTGTCCAGGGCAGAGGATGGCTACACCTTC.

The V call is TRBV18, the J call TRBJ2-3; D unresolved. Germline lookup yields CDR1 KGHSH and CDR2 LQKENI. CDR3 length equals 11 residues. The V end lost 3 bases, the J end lost 5 bases, and 3 bases lay between the germline ends. DNA of the CDR3: TGTGCCAGCTCACCCCTAGATACGCAGTATTTT. Amino acid sequence: CASSPLDTQYF.

V gene TRBV9 combines with J gene TRBJ2-3; 8 bases fit TRBD2. The CDR3 is made up of 14 amino acids. The germline gives CDR1 SGDLS, CDR2 YYNGEE. V lost 4 bases to trimming and J lost 0 bases; unmatched junction nucleotides: 1. The CDR3 sequence is CASSWTSSTDTQYF. The CDR3 region has the DNA TGTGCCAGCAGCTGGACTAGCAGCACAGATACGCAGTATTTT.

V usage is TRBV2 and J usage is TRBJ2-6; 8 bases fit TRBD1. Germline trimming cut 6 bases from V and 1 base from J; bases unmatched to any gene: 2. The CDR3 totals 15 residues. Germline V gives CDR1 SNHLY, CDR2 FYNNEI. The CDR3 coding sequence is TGTGCCAGCAGCGACAGGGGTTCTGGGGCCAACGTCCTGACTTTC. Translating gives CASSDRGSGANVLTF.

The chain recombines TRBV6-6 with TRBJ2-7; tentatively, D is TRBD2 (6 bases). Germline V gene sequence: CDR1 MNHNY, CDR2 SVGAGI (reference sequence). V was cut by 4 bases and J by 6 bases, with 13 bases left in between. The CDR3 sequence is 13 residues long. CDR3 residues: CASSSPRETEQYF. As DNA, the CDR3 is TGTGCCAGCAGTTCCCCCCGGGAGACCGAGCAGTACTTC.

The chain couples TRBV28 to TRBJ1-5; D remains ambiguous. Trimming took off 8 bases at V and 4 bases at J, with 21 bases between the two ends. The V gene's germline CDR1 is MDHEN and CDR2 SYDVKM. The CDR3 extends over 16 amino acids. The CDR3 sequence is CASATPSADRNQPQHF. The CDR3 DNA is TGTGCCAGCGCCACACCTTCGGCAGACCGGAATCAGCCCCAGCATTTT.

The chain uses TRBV10-3 and TRBJ2-1; 9 bases are a match to TRBD2. This CDR3 has 15 residues. The germline gives CDR1 ENHRY, CDR2 SYGVKD. J lost 5 bases, V lost 6 bases, and 8 bases had no gene match. CDR3 region: CAIRLAGRGDNEQFF. DNA for the CDR3: TGTGCCATCAGGCTAGCGGGGAGAGGTGACAATGAGCAGTTCTTC.

This clone came up a few times. The V and J genes are TRBV28 and TRBJ1-5, with TRBD1 identical over 9 bases. V gave up 9 bases and J gave up 2 bases; unmatched junction bases: 5. Germline V lookup: CDR1 MDHEN, CDR2 SYDVKM. The CDR3 has 14 amino acids. The CDR3, as DNA: TGTGCCAGTATGACAGGGGGGGGCAATCAGCCCCAGCATTTT. This translates into CASMTGGGNQPQHF.

The chain has TRBV9 and TRBJ1-1; D unclear. The germline V and J ends were trimmed by 0 bases and 1 base, with 10 bases remaining between them. From germline, CDR1 is SGDLS and CDR2 YYNGEE. The CDR3 is 15 residues long. The DNA for the CDR3 is TGTGCCAGCAGCGTAGCGCCCCTATCGAACACTGAAGCTTTCTTT. It yields the protein CASSVAPLSNTEAFF.

The chain combines TRBV14 with TRBJ1-4; D gene uncertain. This CDR3 has 13 amino acids. The germline CDR1 and CDR2 sequences are SGHDN and FVKESK. V lost 2 bases and J lost 12, with 13 bases in between. The CDR3 DNA reads as TGTGCCAGCAGCCAAAGAATGGCTGTGGAACTGTTTTTT. Encoded protein: CASSQRMAVELFF.

The V call is TRBV4-3, the J call TRBJ1-2; D gene unclear. V was shortened by 2 bases and J by 8 bases, with 12 bases between the two germline ends. CDR1 LGHNA and CDR2 YSLEER come from the germline V gene. The CDR3 sequence is 13 residues long. CDR3 DNA sequence: TGCGCCAGCAGCCAATCTCAAATGGGCGGCTACACCTTC. This codes for CASSQSQMGGYTF.

The chain uses TRBV9 and TRBJ1-2; maybe TRBD1 (5 bases). The germline V gene encodes CDR1 SGDLS and CDR2 YYNGEE. V lost 0 bases to trimming and J lost 4 bases, with 10 bases between them. The CDR3 runs 14 residues. This CDR3 is CASSVDGGIYGYTF. The DNA for the CDR3 is TGTGCCAGCAGCGTAGATGGGGGGATCTATGGCTACACCTTC.

The genes are TRBV18 and TRBJ2-3, with 8 bases fitting TRBD2. This CDR3 is built from 15 residues. The junction had 3 bases not matched to a gene; V was cut back by 2 bases and J by 2 bases. Looked up from germline, CDR1 is KGHSH and CDR2 is LQKENI. CDR3 nucleotides: TGTGCCAGCTCACCAAAACTAGCGGTCACAGATACGCAGTATTTT. As protein: CASSPKLAVTDTQYF.